The 16 T cell receptor beta chains below were found in one sample sequenced in a study of blood T cell repertoires in COVID-19. Assay used: immunoSEQ multiplex PCR; TCRdb lists only in-frame clones, some missing. The sample includes about 100,000 clones, about 83% of them seen just once. Sequencing input: peripheral blood. These receptors were obtained from a human donor in a cohort sampled during active COVID-19.

V usage is TRBV7-2 and J usage is TRBJ2-1; 8 bases match TRBD2. CDR3 length: 15 amino acids. The germline V gene encodes CDR1 SGHTA and CDR2 FQGNSA. V dropped 3 bases and J dropped 7; count of bases not matched to a gene: 8. CDR3 DNA: TGTGCCAGCAGCTTCACGGGAGGGCTAAATAATGAGCAGTTCTTC. Translated, it gives CASSFTGGLNNEQFF.

The V call is TRBV6-5, the J call TRBJ1-2, with TRBD1 matching over 8 bases. The junction had 8 bases not matched to a gene; V was cut back by 6 bases and J by 8 bases. The V gene's germline CDR1 is MNHEY and CDR2 SVGAGI. The CDR3 contains 13 residues. DNA for the CDR3: TGTGCCAGCAGCCGGACCGGACAGGGCGGCTACACCTTC. Residues: CASSRTGQGGYTF.

In its sample, this clone was seen a few times. The V and J genes are TRBV6-2 or TRBV6-3 and TRBJ2-3, with 7 bases identical to TRBD2. With V trimmed by 1 base and J by 4 bases, 11 bases remained unmatched. The CDR3 is 17 amino acids. Germline values: CDR1 MNHEY, CDR2 SVGEGT. The CDR3 DNA sequence: TGTGCCAGCAGTTACTATCTATTGAAGCGGGGTTCAGATACGCAGTATTTT. This gives the protein CASSYYLLKRGSDTQYF.

This chain links TRBV5-4 with TRBJ1-5, with a tentative D call TRBD1 (5 bases). Germline assignment: CDR1 SGHNT and CDR2 YYREEE (reference sequence). The length of the CDR3 is 14 residues. With 4 bases removed from V and 6 bases from J, the gap between germline ends came to 14 bases. CDR3 sequence (DNA): TGTGCCAGCAGCCTCGACGGGGGGACTCAGCCCCAGCATTTT. Translation: CASSLDGGTQPQHF.

This sequence joins TRBV4-3 and TRBJ2-7, with 12 positions matching TRBD1. The germline V gene has CDR1 LGHNA and CDR2 YSLEER. After removal of 1 base from V and 4 bases from J, the junction contained 11 bases not matched to a gene. The CDR3 spans 18 residues. Here the CDR3 reads CASSQVIGGDRGPYEQYF. CDR3 nucleotide sequence: TGCGCCAGCAGCCAAGTGATAGGGGGGGACAGGGGGCCGTACGAGCAGTACTTC.

This rearrangement joins TRBV7-6 to TRBJ2-7; weak D call: TRBD1 (5 bases). V was cut by 2 bases and J by 0 bases, with 11 bases left in between. CDR1 is SGHVS and CDR2 is FNYEAQ in the germline V gene. There are 15 residues in the CDR3. The DNA for the CDR3 is TGTGCCAGCAGCTTAACACCAGACAGCTCCTACGAGCAGTACTTC. It encodes CASSLTPDSSYEQYF.

The chain carries TRBV13 and TRBJ2-7; the D gene is possibly TRBD1 (5 bases). Deletions cut 5 bases from V and 3 bases from J, with 8 bases between. Per germline, CDR1 PRHDT and CDR2 FYEKMQ (reference sequence). The CDR3 covers 12 residues. For the CDR3, the DNA is TGTGCCAGCAGCCATCAGGGCTACGAGCAGTACTTC. Translated, it gives CASSHQGYEQYF. Together with reference TRBV13 and TRBJ2-7, the CDR3 gives the full variable domain: AAGVIQSPRHLIKEKRETATLKCYPIPRHDTVYWYQQGPGQDPQFLISFYEKMQSDKGSIPDRFSAQQFSDYHSELNMSSLELGDSALYFCASSHQGYEQYFGPGTRLTVT.

The V gene is TRBV4-3, the J gene TRBJ1-2; 7 positions match TRBD1. The ends lost 1 base at V and 4 bases at J; junction bases unmatched: 15. From germline, CDR1 is LGHNA and CDR2 YSLEER. This CDR3 is built from 18 residues. The CDR3: CASSQAVQGQTPPYGYTF. The DNA of the CDR3 is TGCGCCAGCAGCCAAGCGGTACAGGGGCAAACTCCGCCCTATGGCTACACCTTC.

The chain links TRBV18 to TRBJ1-2; possible D gene TRBD1, 5 bases. Germline lookup yields CDR1 KGHSH and CDR2 LQKENI. The V gene lost 2 bases and the J gene lost 8 bases, with 12 bases spanning the gap. The CDR3 is made up of 13 amino acids. In DNA form, the CDR3 reads TGTGCCAGCTCACCATCGAAGGACACGGGCTACACCTTC. Its protein is CASSPSKDTGYTF.

This chain joins TRBV10-3 and TRBJ2-5, with 9 bases identical to TRBD2. The junction had 10 bases not matched to a gene; V was cut back by 9 bases and J by 5 bases. CDR1 ENHRY and CDR2 SYGVKD come from the germline V gene. The CDR3 contains 14 residues. CDR3 region: CAIATLAGDETQYF. Here the CDR3 DNA reads TGTGCCATAGCGACATTAGCGGGAGACGAGACCCAGTACTTC.

The chain couples TRBV5-6 to TRBJ1-4; no definite D call. The CDR3 has 14 amino acids. Between the trimmed V and J ends, which lost 6 bases and 3 bases, there was a span of 12 bases. CDR1 and CDR2 from the germline V gene are SGHDT and YYEEEE. In DNA form, the CDR3 reads TGTGCCAGCACCCGGTCGGAGGCTAATGAAAAACTGTTTTTT. It yields the protein CASTRSEANEKLFF.

CDR3 loop: CASSPTGMSTDTQYF. CDR3 coding DNA: TGTGCCAGCAGCCCGACAGGAATGAGCACAGATACGCAGTATTTT. The chain has TRBV3-1 (or the pseudogene TRBV3-2) and TRBJ2-3; tentatively, D is TRBD1 (6 bases). The CDR3 has 15 residues. Germline CDR1 reads LGHDT; CDR2 reads YNNKEL (reference sequence). Trimming left V 4 bases short and J 0 bases short, with 11 bases between.

The J gene is TRBJ2-7, the V gene TRBV29-1, with 7 bases identical to TRBD1. The germline V gene encodes CDR1 SQVTM and CDR2 ANQGSEA. V trimming: 5 bases; J trimming: 5 bases; junction bases outside the gene matches: 6. This CDR3 has 12 residues. CDR3 nucleotides: TGCAGCGTTCGAGACAGGGCCCACGAGCAGTACTTC. Its translation: CSVRDRAHEQYF.

The V gene is TRBV27, the J gene TRBJ2-7; no clear D. CDR3 length: 16 residues. V lost 0 bases to trimming and J lost 0 bases, with 12 bases between them. CDR1 MNHEY and CDR2 SMNVEV come from the germline V gene (reference sequence). The CDR3 protein is CASSLSFTGFSYEQYF. The CDR3, as DNA: TGTGCCAGCAGTTTATCATTTACTGGTTTCTCCTACGAGCAGTACTTC.

The rearrangement uses TRBV5-4 and TRBJ1-1, with D unclear. The CDR3 length is 15 residues. Germline V gene data show CDR1 as SGHNT and CDR2 as YYREEE (reference sequence). The V gene lost 3 bases and the J gene lost 4 bases, with 16 bases spanning the gap. The CDR3: CASSSRRGDSTEAFF. The CDR3, as DNA: TGTGCCAGCAGCTCGAGACGCGGGGATAGCACTGAAGCTTTCTTT.

The genes are TRBV5-1 and TRBJ1-1; D not resolved. The V and J ends lost 4 bases and 0 bases respectively, with 10 bases between them. Germline CDR1 is SGHRS and CDR2 is YFSETQ. This CDR3 is 14 amino acids long. The CDR3 reads CASSTLTMNTEAFF. CDR3 in DNA: TGCGCCAGCAGCACCCTGACAATGAACACTGAAGCTTTCTTT.